A selection of T cell receptor beta chains follows, all from one sample in a study of CD8 T cells in Susac syndrome. TCRdb re-derived calls from the immunoSEQ multiplex PCR reads in MiXCR, one entry per CDR3 protein. The sample shows roughly 130,000 distinct CDR3 sequences, about 95% of them seen only once. Specimen: CD4+ T cells from PBMCs. The receptors shown here come from a human donor in good health. Each CDR3 is given without its conserved first and last residue. The order of the fields is D gene, J gene, V gene, CDR3 protein. D genes are given only for firm matches.

D: TRBD1
J: TRBJ2-7
V: TRBV3-1
CDR3: ASSQERTGTYEQY

D: NA
J: TRBJ2-7
V: TRBV7-2
CDR3: ASSQDSLDYEQY

D: NA
J: TRBJ2-6
V: TRBV28
CDR3: ASRASGANVLT

D: TRBD2
J: TRBJ2-7
V: TRBV7-9
CDR3: ASTQAGVVYEQY

D: TRBD2
J: TRBJ2-3
V: TRBV20-1
CDR3: SAIYLAGGPNTQY

D: NA
J: TRBJ1-5
V: TRBV18
CDR3: ASSPPGVTGNQPQH

D: TRBD1
J: TRBJ1-5
V: TRBV19
CDR3: ASKRTGVGQPQH

D: NA
J: TRBJ1-2
V: TRBV29-1
CDR3: SVEDGVGNGYT

D: NA
J: TRBJ1-5
V: TRBV25-1
CDR3: ASSAGERGNQPQH

D: TRBD2
J: TRBJ2-1
V: TRBV9
CDR3: ASSPREGSYNEQF

D: TRBD2
J: TRBJ2-1
V: TRBV2
CDR3: ASSPLAGGQQF

D: TRBD1
J: TRBJ1-1
V: TRBV5-1
CDR3: ASRLTQGARTEAF

D: TRBD2
J: TRBJ2-7
V: TRBV29-1
CDR3: SVAAGGSSYEQY

D: TRBD2
J: TRBJ2-3
V: TRBV5-6
CDR3: ASSQGETSGDTQY

D: TRBD1
J: TRBJ2-7
V: TRBV7-9
CDR3: ASSPYRGMGHEQY

D: NA
J: TRBJ2-7
V: TRBV28
CDR3: ASSLFSRNYEQY

D: TRBD2
J: TRBJ2-1
V: TRBV5-1
CDR3: ASSLVASGRAGQF

D: TRBD1
J: TRBJ2-1
V: TRBV28
CDR3: ASSSLDRVISNEQF

D: TRBD1
J: TRBJ1-2
V: TRBV4-2
CDR3: ASSQGDRDKGYT

D: NA
J: TRBJ2-3
V: TRBV6-6
CDR3: ARNTDTQY

D: NA
J: TRBJ2-7
V: TRBV29-1
CDR3: SVEGPSGVEQY

D: NA
J: TRBJ1-1
V: TRBV5-4
CDR3: ASSLDRENTEAF

D: TRBD2
J: TRBJ2-3
V: TRBV24-1
CDR3: ATGTSGSPDTQY

D: TRBD2
J: TRBJ2-2
V: TRBV19
CDR3: ASTWTSGRGRELF

D: NA
J: TRBJ2-1
V: TRBV2
CDR3: ASSEEVVGIGEQF

D: NA
J: TRBJ2-2
V: TRBV3-1
CDR3: ASSSLGARTGELF

D: NA
J: TRBJ1-2
V: TRBV27
CDR3: ASSFSGGGYT

D: TRBD2
J: TRBJ2-4
V: TRBV2
CDR3: ASGGVRNIQY

D: NA
J: TRBJ1-1
V: TRBV4-1
CDR3: ASSPRALNTEAF

D: TRBD1
J: TRBJ2-1
V: TRBV4-1
CDR3: ASARTGLSNEQF

D: NA
J: TRBJ2-6
V: TRBV5-1
CDR3: ATTTSGPHSGANVLT

D: NA
J: TRBJ2-1
V: TRBV15
CDR3: ATSHRRASPYNEQF

D: NA
J: TRBJ2-5
V: TRBV7-2
CDR3: ASSLNQGSETQY

D: NA
J: TRBJ2-3
V: TRBV2
CDR3: ASSESPNPPDTQY

D: TRBD2
J: TRBJ2-7
V: TRBV29-1
CDR3: SAGLAVTEQY

D: TRBD2
J: TRBJ2-2
V: TRBV5-1
CDR3: ASSLDPSGRRELF

D: NA
J: TRBJ2-5
V: TRBV12-3/TRBV12-4
CDR3: ASSLNPRGETQY

D: TRBD1
J: TRBJ1-2
V: TRBV7-2
CDR3: ASSFTGGGSGYT

D: TRBD2
J: TRBJ2-7
V: TRBV28
CDR3: ASTEGLAFHEQY

D: NA
J: TRBJ1-4
V: TRBV19
CDR3: ASSEGQRNEKLF